The clone carrying this TCR beta chain was counted a few times. What it recognizes is unknown. These data come from a study of vaccination and CD4 T cells after COVID-19. Oncomine TCR Beta short-read sequencing was applied to DNA from cultured CD4+ T cells. TCRdb independently ran MiXCR on the PCR reads; one entry per CDR3 protein. The sample carries about 13,000 distinct CDR3 sequences, roughly 37% recorded once. The CDR3 totals 13 residues. The germline gives CDR1 SGHRS, CDR2 YFSETQ. V was cut by 0 bases and J by 6 bases, with 9 bases left in between. Study-level findings and limits: Post-infection sampling omitted early timepoints and covered relatively few convalescent patients.

As for treatment: roughly 11-day PBMC culture with coronavirus spike peptide pools or control peptides (ViraFEST assay). The sample was CD4+ T cells from blood, cultured in vitro. The clonotype was recovered from a human donor who had recovered from COVID-19. The chain employs TRBV5-1 and TRBJ1-2; TRBD1 might be the D (6 bases). In DNA form, the CDR3 reads TGCGCCAGCAGCTTGGGGACAGTAGATGGCTACACCTTC. This encodes CASSLGTVDGYTF.